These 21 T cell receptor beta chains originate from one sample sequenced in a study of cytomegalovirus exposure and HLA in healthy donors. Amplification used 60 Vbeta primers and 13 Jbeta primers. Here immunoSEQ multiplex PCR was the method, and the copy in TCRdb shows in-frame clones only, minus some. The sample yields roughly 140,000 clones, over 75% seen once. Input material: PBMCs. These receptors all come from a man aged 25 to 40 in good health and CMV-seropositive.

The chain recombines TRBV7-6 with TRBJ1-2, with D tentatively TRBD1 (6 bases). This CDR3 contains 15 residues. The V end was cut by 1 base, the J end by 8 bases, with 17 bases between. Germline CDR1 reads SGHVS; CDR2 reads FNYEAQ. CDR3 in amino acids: CASSLGEGGGRGYTF. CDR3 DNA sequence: TGTGCCAGCAGCTTAGGGGAGGGGGGCGGAAGAGGCTACACCTTC.

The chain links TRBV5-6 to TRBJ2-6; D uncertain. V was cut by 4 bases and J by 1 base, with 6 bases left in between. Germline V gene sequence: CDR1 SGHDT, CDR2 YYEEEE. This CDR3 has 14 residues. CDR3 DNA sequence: TGTGCCAGCAGCATTAATTCTGGGGCCAACGTCCTGACTTTC. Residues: CASSINSGANVLTF.

CDR3 protein: CASSLAWGGRDDNEQFF. CDR3 nucleotide sequence: TGTGCCAGCAGCTTAGCATGGGGGGGCAGGGACGACAATGAGCAGTTCTTC. V and J are TRBV7-9 and TRBJ2-1, with D possibly being TRBD2 (7 bases). Germline V gene lookup returns CDR1 SEHNR and CDR2 FQNEAQ (reference sequence). V was pared by 0 bases and J by 5 bases, with 17 bases between. The CDR3 loop spans 17 amino acids. Using reference TRBV7-9 and TRBJ2-1 for the parts outside the CDR3, the full variable domain is DTGVSQNPRHKITKRGQNVTFRCDPISEHNRLYWYRQTLGQGPEFLTYFQNEAQLEKSRLLSDRFSAERPKGSFSTLEIQRTEQGDSAMYLCASSLAWGGRDDNEQFFGPGTRLTVL.

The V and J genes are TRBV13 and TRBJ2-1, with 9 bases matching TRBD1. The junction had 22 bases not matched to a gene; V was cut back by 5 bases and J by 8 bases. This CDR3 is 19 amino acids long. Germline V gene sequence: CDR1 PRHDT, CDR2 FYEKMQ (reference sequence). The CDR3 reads CASSQSATPGTGPHDEQFF. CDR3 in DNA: TGTGCCAGCAGCCAAAGTGCAACCCCCGGGACAGGGCCCCACGATGAGCAGTTCTTC.

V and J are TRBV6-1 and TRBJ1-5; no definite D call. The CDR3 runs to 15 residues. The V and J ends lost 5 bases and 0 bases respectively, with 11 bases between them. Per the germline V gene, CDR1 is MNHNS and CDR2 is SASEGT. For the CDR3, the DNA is TGTGCCAGCAGTATTGACTTCTCTAGCAATCAGCCCCAGCATTTT. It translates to CASSIDFSSNQPQHF.

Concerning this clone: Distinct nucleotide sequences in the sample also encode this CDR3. The CDR3 sequence is CASSLGANQPQHF. As DNA, the CDR3 is TGTGCCAGCAGCTTAGGGGCGAATCAGCCCCAGCATTTT. The rearrangement joins TRBV7-2 to TRBJ1-5; D uncertain. Germline V gene lookup returns CDR1 SGHTA and CDR2 FQGNSA. CDR3 size: 13 residues. The V and J ends lost 1 base and 4 bases respectively, with 5 bases between them.

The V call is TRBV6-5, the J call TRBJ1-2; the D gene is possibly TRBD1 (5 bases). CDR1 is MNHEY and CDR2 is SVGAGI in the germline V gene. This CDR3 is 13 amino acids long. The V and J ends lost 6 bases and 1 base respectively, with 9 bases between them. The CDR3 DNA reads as TGTGCCAGCAGCCCAGGGTTTAACTATGGCTACACCTTC. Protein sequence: CASSPGFNYGYTF.

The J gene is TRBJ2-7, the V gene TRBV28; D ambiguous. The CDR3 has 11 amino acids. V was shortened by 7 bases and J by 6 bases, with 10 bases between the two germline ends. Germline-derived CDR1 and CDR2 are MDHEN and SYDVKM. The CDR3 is CASTVAGEQYF. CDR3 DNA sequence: TGTGCCAGCACCGTGGCTGGCGAGCAGTACTTC.

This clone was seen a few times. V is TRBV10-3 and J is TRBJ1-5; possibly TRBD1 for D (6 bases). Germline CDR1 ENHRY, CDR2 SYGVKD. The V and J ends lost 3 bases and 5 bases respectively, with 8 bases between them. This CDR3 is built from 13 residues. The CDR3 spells CAISEGGDQPQHF. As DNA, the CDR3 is TGTGCCATCAGTGAAGGGGGGGATCAGCCCCAGCATTTT.

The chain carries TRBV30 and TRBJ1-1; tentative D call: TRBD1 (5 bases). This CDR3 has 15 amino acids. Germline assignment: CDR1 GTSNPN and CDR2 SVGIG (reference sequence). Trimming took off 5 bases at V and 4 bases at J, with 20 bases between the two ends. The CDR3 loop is CAWALDSPESTEAFF. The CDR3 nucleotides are TGTGCCTGGGCCCTTGACAGCCCGGAGAGCACTGAAGCTTTCTTT.

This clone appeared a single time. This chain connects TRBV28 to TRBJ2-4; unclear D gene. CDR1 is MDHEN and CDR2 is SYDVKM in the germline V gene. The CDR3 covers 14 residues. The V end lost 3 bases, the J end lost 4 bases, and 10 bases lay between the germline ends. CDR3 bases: TGTGCCAGCAGTTTCGGCGACATAAAAAACATTCAGTACTTC. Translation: CASSFGDIKNIQYF.

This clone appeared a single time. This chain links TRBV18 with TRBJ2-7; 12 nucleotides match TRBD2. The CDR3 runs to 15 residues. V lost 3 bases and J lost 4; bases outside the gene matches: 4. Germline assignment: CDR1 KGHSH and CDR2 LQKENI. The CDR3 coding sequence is TGTGCCAGCTCACCGACTAGCGGGAGTACGTACGAGCAGTACTTC. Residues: CASSPTSGSTYEQYF.

CDR3 DNA: TGTGCCAGCTCACCAACCACGCTGGACAGGGGAAAAAACATTCAGTACTTC. It yields the protein CASSPTTLDRGKNIQYF. The chain links TRBV18 to TRBJ2-4; 9 nucleotides agree with TRBD1. Germline V gene sequence: CDR1 KGHSH, CDR2 LQKENI. CDR3 length equals 17 residues. V shed 2 bases, J shed 4 bases, and the junction held 9 bases outside the gene matches.

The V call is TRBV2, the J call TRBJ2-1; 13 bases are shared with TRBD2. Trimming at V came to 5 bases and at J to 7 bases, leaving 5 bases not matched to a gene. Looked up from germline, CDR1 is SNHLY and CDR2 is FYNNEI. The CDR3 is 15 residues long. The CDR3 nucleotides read TGTGCCAGCAGTCGGACTAGCGGGAGCTCAAATGAGCAGTTCTTC. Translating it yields CASSRTSGSSNEQFF.

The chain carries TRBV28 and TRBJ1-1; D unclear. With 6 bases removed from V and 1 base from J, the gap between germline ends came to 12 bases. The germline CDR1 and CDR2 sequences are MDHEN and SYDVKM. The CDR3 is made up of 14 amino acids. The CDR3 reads CASRLPRQNTEAFF. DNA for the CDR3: TGTGCCAGCAGACTCCCCCGACAGAACACTGAAGCTTTCTTT.

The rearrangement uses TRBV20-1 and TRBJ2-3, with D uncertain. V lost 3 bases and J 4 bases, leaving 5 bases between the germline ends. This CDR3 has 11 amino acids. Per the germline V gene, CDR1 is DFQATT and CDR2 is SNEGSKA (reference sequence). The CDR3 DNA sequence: TGCAGTGCTAGTCGGGCAGATACGCAGTATTTT. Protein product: CSASRADTQYF.

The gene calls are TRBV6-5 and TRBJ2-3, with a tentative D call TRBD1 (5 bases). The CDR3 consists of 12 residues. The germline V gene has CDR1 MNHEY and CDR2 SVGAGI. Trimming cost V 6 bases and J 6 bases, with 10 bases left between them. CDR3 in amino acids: CASSRQFDTQYF. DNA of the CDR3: TGTGCCAGCAGCCGACAGTTCGATACGCAGTATTTT.

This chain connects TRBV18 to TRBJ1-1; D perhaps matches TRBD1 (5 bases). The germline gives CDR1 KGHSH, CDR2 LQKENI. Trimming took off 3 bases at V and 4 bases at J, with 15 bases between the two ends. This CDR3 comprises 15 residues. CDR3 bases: TGTGCCAGCTCACCCCTAAGGGAGGGGTTCACTGAAGCTTTCTTT. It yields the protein CASSPLREGFTEAFF.

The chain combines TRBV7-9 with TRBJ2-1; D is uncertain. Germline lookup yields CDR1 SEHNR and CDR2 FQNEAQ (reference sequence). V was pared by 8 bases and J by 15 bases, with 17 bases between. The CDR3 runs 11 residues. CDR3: CASSLERTWFF. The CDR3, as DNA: TGTGCCAGCTCCCTCGAACGCACTTGGTTCTTC.

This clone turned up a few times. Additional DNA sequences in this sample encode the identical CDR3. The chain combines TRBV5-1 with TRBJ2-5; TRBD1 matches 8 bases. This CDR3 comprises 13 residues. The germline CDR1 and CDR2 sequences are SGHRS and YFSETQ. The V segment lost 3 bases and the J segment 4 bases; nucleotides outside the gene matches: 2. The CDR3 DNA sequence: TGCGCCAGCAGCTCACAGGGGGGAGAGACCCAGTACTTC. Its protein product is CASSSQGGETQYF. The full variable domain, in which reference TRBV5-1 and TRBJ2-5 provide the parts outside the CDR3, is KAGVTQTPRYLIKTRGQQVTLSCSPISGHRSVSWYQQTPGQGLQFLFEYFSETQRNKGNFPGRFSGRQFSNSRSEMNVSTLELGDSALYLCASSSQGGETQYFGPGTRLLVL.

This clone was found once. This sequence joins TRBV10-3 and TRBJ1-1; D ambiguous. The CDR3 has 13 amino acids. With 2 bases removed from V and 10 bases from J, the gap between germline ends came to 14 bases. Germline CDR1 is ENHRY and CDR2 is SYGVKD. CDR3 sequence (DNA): TGTGCCATCAGTGAGCCCGCGGAGGGTTTAGCTTTCTTT. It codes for CAISEPAEGLAFF.